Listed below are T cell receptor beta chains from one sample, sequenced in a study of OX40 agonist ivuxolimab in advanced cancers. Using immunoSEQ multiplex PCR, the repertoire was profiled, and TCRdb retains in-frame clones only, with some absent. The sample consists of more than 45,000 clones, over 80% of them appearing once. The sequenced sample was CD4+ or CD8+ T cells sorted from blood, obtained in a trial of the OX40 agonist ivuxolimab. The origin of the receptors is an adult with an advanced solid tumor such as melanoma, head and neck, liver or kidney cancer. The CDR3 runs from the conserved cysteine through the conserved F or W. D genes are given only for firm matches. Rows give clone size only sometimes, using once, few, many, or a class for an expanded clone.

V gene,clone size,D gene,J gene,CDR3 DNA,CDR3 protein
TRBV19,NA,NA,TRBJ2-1,TGTGCCAGTAGTTCTGCGGGCCAAAGCAGGGAGAGTGAGCAGTTCTTC,CASSSAGQSRESEQFF
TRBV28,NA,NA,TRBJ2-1,TGTGCCAGCAGTTTAGGTTACAATGAGCAGTTCTTC,CASSLGYNEQFF
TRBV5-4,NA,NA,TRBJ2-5,TGTGCCAGCAGCTTGATAGGCAGGGGTGTTCAAGAGACCCAGTACTTC,CASSLIGRGVQETQYF
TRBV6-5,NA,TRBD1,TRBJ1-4,TGTGCCAGCAGTATAACAGGGGGCGTCGGTGAAAAACTGTTTTTT,CASSITGGVGEKLFF
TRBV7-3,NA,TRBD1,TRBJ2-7,TGTGCCAGCAGCGCCGACAGGGACCGCGAGCAGTACTTC,CASSADRDREQYF
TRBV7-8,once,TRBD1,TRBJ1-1,TGTGCCAGCGGACAGGGCCGGTTGGAGACTGAAGCTTTCTTT,CASGQGRLETEAFF
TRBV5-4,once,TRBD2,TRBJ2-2,TGTGCCAGCAGCCGCTGGGGGGGGAGAACCGGGGAGCTGTTTTTT,CASSRWGGRTGELFF
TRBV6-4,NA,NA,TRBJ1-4,TGTGCCAGCTCATCGGAATTAAATGAAAAACTGTTTTTT,CASSSELNEKLFF
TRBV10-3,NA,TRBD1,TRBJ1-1,TGTGCCATCAGGGACAGGGGGGACACTGAAGCTTTCTTT,CAIRDRGDTEAFF
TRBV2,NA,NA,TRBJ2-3,TGTGCCAGCAAGCGCGGGTTTAGCACAGATACGCAGTATTTT,CASKRGFSTDTQYF
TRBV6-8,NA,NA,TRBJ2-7,TGTGCCAGCAGTTACTCGAGTAACTTACTTTTTTGCTACGAGCAGTACTTC,CASSYSSNLLFCYEQYF
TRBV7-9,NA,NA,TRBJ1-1,TGTGCCAGCAGCGCCCCCGGGCGGTCGAACACTGAAGCTTTCTTT,CASSAPGRSNTEAFF
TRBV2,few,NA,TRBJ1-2,TGTGCCAGCAGTGAACAGTCCTATGGCTACACCTTC,CASSEQSYGYTF
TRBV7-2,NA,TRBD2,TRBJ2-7,TGTGCCAGCGACCCGGGGGGGCGGGCCTACGAGCAGTACTTC,CASDPGGRAYEQYF
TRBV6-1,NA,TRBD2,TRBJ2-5,TGTGCCAGCACCCAAGCGGGAGTTTTAGAGACCCAGTACTTC,CASTQAGVLETQYF
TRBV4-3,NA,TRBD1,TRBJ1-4,TGCGCCAGCAGCCTCAACCCGGGACAGGCAAATGAAAAACTGTTTTTT,CASSLNPGQANEKLFF
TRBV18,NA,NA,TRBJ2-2,TGTGCCAGCTCACCAGGAGAGGTTGGGCCGAACACCGGGGAGCTGTTTTTT,CASSPGEVGPNTGELFF
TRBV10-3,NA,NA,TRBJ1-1,TGTGCCATCAGTGGGCAGAACACTGAAGCTTTCTTT,CAISGQNTEAFF
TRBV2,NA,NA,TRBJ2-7,TGTGCCAGCAGTAGGACGGGATCGTCCTACGAGCAGTACTTC,CASSRTGSSYEQYF
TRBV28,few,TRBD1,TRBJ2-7,TGTGCCAGCAGTGATCCGGGACAGGGGGGCTACGAGCAGTACTTC,CASSDPGQGGYEQYF
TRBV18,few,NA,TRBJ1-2,TGTGCCAGCTCACAAAACTCCGGGACAATCAACTATGGCTACACCTTC,CASSQNSGTINYGYTF
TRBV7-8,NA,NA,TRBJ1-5,TGTGCCAGCAGCTTAGTCGGGGGCCGTCCTCAGCCCCAGCATTTT,CASSLVGGRPQPQHF
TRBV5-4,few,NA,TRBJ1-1,TGTGCCAGCAGCTTGGGCCTCAACACTGAAGCTTTCTTT,CASSLGLNTEAFF
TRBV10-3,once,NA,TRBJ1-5,TGTGCCATCAGTGACGGGGCTCAGCCCCAGCATTTT,CAISDGAQPQHF
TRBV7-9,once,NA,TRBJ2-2,TGTGCCAGCGCTCCACGGCAGGGGGGGGAGCTGTTTTTT,CASAPRQGGELFF
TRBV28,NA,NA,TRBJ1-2,TGTGCCAGCAGCCTAACCACCAACTATGGCTACACCTTC,CASSLTTNYGYTF
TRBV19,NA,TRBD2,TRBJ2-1,TGTGCCAGTAGTGAATCCGGGACTAGCGTTTCTTATGAGCAGTTCTTC,CASSESGTSVSYEQFF
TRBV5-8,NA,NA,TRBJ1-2,TGTGCCAGCATTCTCAACTATGGCTACACCTTC,CASILNYGYTF
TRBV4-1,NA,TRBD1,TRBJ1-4,TGCGCCAGCAGCCAGGGCCCGGGACAGGGGGGTGAAAAACTGTTTTTT,CASSQGPGQGGEKLFF
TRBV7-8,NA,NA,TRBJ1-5,TGTGCCAGCAGCAACATGCAAGGGGCCCAGCCCCAGCATTTT,CASSNMQGAQPQHF
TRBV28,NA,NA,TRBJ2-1,TGTGCCAGCCTAAACGGGGCCTTCAACGTCGATGAGCAGTTCTTC,CASLNGAFNVDEQFF
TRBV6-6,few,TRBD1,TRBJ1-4,TGTGCCAGCAGTCCCGGGACAGGGCATGAAAAACTGTTTTTT,CASSPGTGHEKLFF
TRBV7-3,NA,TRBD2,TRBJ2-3,TGTGCCAGCAGCTCTGGACTAGCGGGAGACGCGCAGTATTTT,CASSSGLAGDAQYF
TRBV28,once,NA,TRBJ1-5,TGTGCCAGCAGTTTAGGGTGGGGCAATCAGCCCCAGCATTTT,CASSLGWGNQPQHF
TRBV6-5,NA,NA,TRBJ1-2,TGTGCCAGCAGTTACCTCGACAGAGACTATGGCTACACCTTC,CASSYLDRDYGYTF
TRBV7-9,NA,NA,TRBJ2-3,TGTGCCAGCAGCCAGTGGACAGGCACAGATACGCAGTATTTT,CASSQWTGTDTQYF
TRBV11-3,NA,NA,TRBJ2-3,TGTGCCAGCAGCGGGGGCCCGCTCACAGATACGCAGTATTTT,CASSGGPLTDTQYF
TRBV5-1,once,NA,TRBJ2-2,TGCGCCAGCAGTCCAGGTTCTTGGGGTGTCCTAACCACCGGGGAGCTGTTTTTT,CASSPGSWGVLTTGELFF
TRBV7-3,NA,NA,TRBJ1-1,TGTGCCAGCAGCTTATCACGTACGAACACTGAAGCTTTCTTT,CASSLSRTNTEAFF
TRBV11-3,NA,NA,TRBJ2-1,TGTGCCAGCAGCACAAACAGGGTCACTGAGCAGTTCTTC,CASSTNRVTEQFF
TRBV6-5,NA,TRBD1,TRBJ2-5,TGTGCCAGCATGCGGACAGGGGGCTCGGAGACCCAGTACTTC,CASMRTGGSETQYF
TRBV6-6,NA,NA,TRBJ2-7,TGTGCCAGCAGTTACCCTGGGCGCCCTTACGAGCAGTACTTC,CASSYPGRPYEQYF
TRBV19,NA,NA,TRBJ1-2,TGTGCCAGTAGTATTAACACGGTTCATTATGGCTACACCTTC,CASSINTVHYGYTF
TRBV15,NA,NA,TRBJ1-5,TGTGCCACCAGCAGAGAAGATAGCAATCAGCCCCAGCATTTT,CATSREDSNQPQHF
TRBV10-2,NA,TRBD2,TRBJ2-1,TGCGCCAGCAGTGAAACTAGCGGGAGGGTTGAGCAGTTCTTC,CASSETSGRVEQFF
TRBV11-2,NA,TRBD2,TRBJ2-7,TGTGCCAGCAGCCGATTAAGCGGGAGCTACTACGAGCAGTACTTC,CASSRLSGSYYEQYF
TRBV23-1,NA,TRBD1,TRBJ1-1,TGCGCCAGCAGTCAATCGAAGGAGACAGGGTGGGCTTTCTTT,CASSQSKETGWAFF
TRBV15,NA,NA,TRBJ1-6,TGTGCCACTGGCGGGAGTTCCTATAATTCACCCCTCCACTTT,CATGGSSYNSPLHF
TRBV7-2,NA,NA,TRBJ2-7,TGTGCCAGCAGCTCGGCTATCTACTACGAGCAGTACTTC,CASSSAIYYEQYF
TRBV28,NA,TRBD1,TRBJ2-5,TGTGCCAGCAGTTTAAGCGGAGGCGTAGGACAGGGAAAGACCCAGTACTTC,CASSLSGGVGQGKTQYF
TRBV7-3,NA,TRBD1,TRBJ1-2,TGTGCCAGCAGCTTATCAGGGACAGGCTATGGCTACACCTTC,CASSLSGTGYGYTF
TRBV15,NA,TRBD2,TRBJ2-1,TGTGCCACCAGCTCTGGGGAGGCGGCTAGCGGGAGTTGGAATGAGCAGTTCTTC,CATSSGEAASGSWNEQFF
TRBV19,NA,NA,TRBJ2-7,TGTGCCAGTAGTATAGGCGGAGGGGCCCCCTCGGAGCAGTACTTC,CASSIGGGAPSEQYF
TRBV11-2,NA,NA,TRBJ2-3,TGTGCCAGCAGCTTAGGAGGAGCAGGGGTAACAGATACGCAGTATTTT,CASSLGGAGVTDTQYF
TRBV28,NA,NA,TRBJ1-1,TGTGCCAGCAGTTTAATAAATGAACCCACTGAAGCTTTCTTT,CASSLINEPTEAFF
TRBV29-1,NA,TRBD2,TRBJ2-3,TGCTCGACTAGCGGGAGCGCAGATACGCAGTATTTT,CSTSGSADTQYF
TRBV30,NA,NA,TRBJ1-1,TGTGCCTGGAGTCCCATCCGAGGGAAGCTAGGGACCTGGGACACTGAAGCTTTCTTT,CAWSPIRGKLGTWDTEAFF
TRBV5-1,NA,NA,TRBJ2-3,TGCGCCAGCAGCTTGGGTCGCGCGGATACGCAGTATTTT,CASSLGRADTQYF
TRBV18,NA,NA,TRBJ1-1,TGTGCCAGCTCAGAGTCGATTGGGTCAGAGAACACTGAAGCTTTCTTT,CASSESIGSENTEAFF